The 24 T cell receptor beta chains given below trace back to one sample, sequenced in a study of blood T cell repertoires in COVID-19. The method was immunoSEQ multiplex PCR; TCRdb's version includes in-frame clones alone and lacks a portion of them. Of 200,000 to 250,000 clones in the sample, roughly 75% are singletons; the top ten hold less than 6%. What was sequenced was peripheral blood. The receptors derive from a woman aged 65 to 85 with acute or convalescent COVID-19.

This sequence joins TRBV3-1 (or the pseudogene TRBV3-2) and TRBJ2-2; 9 positions agree with TRBD2. V trimming: 1 base; J trimming: 6 bases; junction bases outside the gene matches: 6. The CDR3 is 16 residues long. Germline CDR1 LGHDT, CDR2 YNNKEL (reference sequence). The CDR3 sequence: CASSQVSGSPPGELFF. DNA of the CDR3: TGTGCCAGCAGCCAAGTTAGCGGGAGTCCCCCCGGGGAGCTGTTTTTT.

The chain has TRBV6-5 and TRBJ1-3; 7 nucleotides match TRBD1. CDR3 size: 14 residues. Germline V gene lookup returns CDR1 MNHEY and CDR2 SVGAGI. V lost 3 bases and J lost 3; bases outside the gene matches: 2. CDR3 residues: CASSYDRVGNTIYF. The CDR3 DNA follows: TGTGCCAGCAGTTATGACAGGGTTGGAAACACCATATATTTT.

This clone came up once. V gene TRBV29-1 combines with J gene TRBJ1-1, with 10 bases identical to TRBD1. Trimming removed 4 bases from V and 6 bases from J; junction bases left unmatched: 11. This CDR3 has 15 amino acids. CDR1 and CDR2 from the germline V gene are SQVTM and ANQGSEA. The chain's CDR3 is CSVGGTGVEWSEAFF. The CDR3 nucleotides are TGCAGCGTTGGGGGGACAGGGGTAGAATGGTCTGAAGCTTTCTTT. Filled out from reference TRBV29-1 and TRBJ1-1, the complete variable domain reads SAVISQKPSRDICQRGTSLTIQCQVDSQVTMMFWYRQQPGQSLTLIATANQGSEATYESGFVIDKFPISRPNLTFSTLTVSNMSPEDSSIYLCSVGGTGVEWSEAFFGQGTRLTVV.

The V call is TRBV27, the J call TRBJ1-5, with 10 nucleotides matching TRBD1. V gave up 5 bases and J gave up 6 bases; unmatched junction bases: 7. CDR3 length equals 15 residues. Germline V lookup: CDR1 MNHEY, CDR2 SMNVEV (reference sequence). The CDR3, as DNA: TGTGCCAGCAGTAAGGGACAGGGGTTGTTTCAGCCCCAGCATTTT. Encoded protein: CASSKGQGLFQPQHF.

Regarding this clone: Other DNA sequences in this specimen translate into the identical CDR3. The chain recombines TRBV28 with TRBJ1-1; D possibly corresponds to TRBD1 (6 bases). V lost 3 bases, J lost 1 base, and 9 bases lay in between. The germline CDR1 and CDR2 sequences are MDHEN and SYDVKM. The length of the CDR3 is 14 residues. The CDR3 DNA reads as TGTGCCAGCAGTTTGGGGGACAAGAACACTGAAGCTTTCTTT. This gives the protein CASSLGDKNTEAFF.

The rearrangement uses TRBV11-2 and TRBJ2-3, with D tentatively TRBD1 (5 bases). Germline CDR1 is SGHAT and CDR2 is FQNNGV. The CDR3 totals 15 residues. Trimming took off 2 bases at V and 5 bases at J, with 14 bases between the two ends. The CDR3 DNA reads as TGTGCCAGCAGCTTAATGGTTCAGGGCGGAGATACGCAGTATTTT. Its translation: CASSLMVQGGDTQYF.

The V gene is TRBV2, the J gene TRBJ2-7; D is unclear. Trimming cost V 6 bases and J 1 base, with 4 bases left between them. Germline V gives CDR1 SNHLY, CDR2 FYNNEI. The CDR3 length is 11 residues. This chain's CDR3 is CASSQSYEQYF. Written as DNA, the CDR3 is TGTGCCAGCAGCCAGTCCTACGAGCAGTACTTC.

The chain carries TRBV27 and TRBJ2-7; 9 bases are shared with TRBD1. Germline V gives CDR1 MNHEY, CDR2 SMNVEV (reference sequence). This CDR3 region has 15 residues. Trimming took 6 bases from V and 0 from J; bases not matched to a gene: 6. CDR3 residues: CASRRQGGSSYEQYF. The CDR3 coding sequence is TGTGCCAGCAGACGACAGGGGGGGAGCTCCTACGAGCAGTACTTC.

The chain is built from TRBV5-1 and TRBJ2-7; no reliable D call. The CDR3 runs to 15 residues. The V end lost 0 bases, the J end lost 2 bases, and 12 bases lay between the germline ends. CDR1 and CDR2 (germline): SGHRS, YFSETQ. As DNA, the CDR3 is TGCGCCAGCAGCTTGGCCGCGACTGGAACCTACGAGCAGTACTTC. Protein: CASSLAATGTYEQYF.

In DNA, the CDR3 is TGTGCCATCAGTGAGTTTTCGGGAGGTTCCTACGAGCAGTACTTC. It yields the protein CAISEFSGGSYEQYF. The V gene is TRBV10-3, the J gene TRBJ2-7, with 7 nucleotides matching TRBD2. The V gene end was trimmed by 1 base and the J gene end by 1 base; junction bases not matched to a gene: 4. The CDR3 consists of 15 residues. CDR1 and CDR2 (germline): ENHRY, SYGVKD.

This clone was found once. This sequence joins TRBV5-1 and TRBJ2-5; maybe TRBD2 (5 bases). Germline CDR1 reads SGHRS; CDR2 reads YFSETQ. The V gene lost 3 bases and the J gene lost 7 bases, with 13 bases spanning the gap. CDR3 length: 13 residues. The CDR3 is CASSWTNRGTQYF. CDR3 coding DNA: TGCGCCAGCAGCTGGACCAACCGGGGGACCCAGTACTTC.

The rearrangement joins TRBV2 to TRBJ1-1, with unresolved D. Trimming shortened V by 5 bases and J by 4 bases, and 11 bases separated the two germline ends. There are 13 residues in the CDR3. Germline CDR1 and CDR2: SNHLY and FYNNEI. The CDR3 loop reads CASSPEASTEAFF. The CDR3 nucleotides are TGTGCCAGCAGTCCAGAGGCGAGCACTGAAGCTTTCTTT.

The V call is TRBV5-1, the J call TRBJ1-5; D perhaps matches TRBD1 (6 bases). This CDR3 is built from 14 residues. Germline CDR1 and CDR2: SGHRS and YFSETQ. V lost 0 bases and J 4 bases, leaving 8 bases between the germline ends. This CDR3 is CASSLEGTNQPQHF. The CDR3 DNA follows: TGCGCCAGCAGCTTGGAAGGGACAAATCAGCCCCAGCATTTT.

The J gene is TRBJ1-1, the V gene TRBV24-1, with TRBD1 matching 7 bases. Germline CDR1 KGHDR, CDR2 SFDVKD. CDR3 length equals 13 residues. V lost 4 bases to trimming and J lost 10 bases; unmatched junction nucleotides: 8. The CDR3 here is CATSERQGSGAFF. The CDR3 DNA reads TGTGCCACCAGTGAACGACAGGGTTCCGGAGCTTTCTTT.

The chain links TRBV7-9 to TRBJ2-7, with D possibly being TRBD1 (5 bases). Trimming took off 5 bases at V and 1 base at J, with 15 bases between the two ends. The CDR3 has 15 residues. CDR1 and CDR2 (germline): SEHNR, FQNEAQ (reference sequence). The CDR3 DNA follows: TGTGCCAGCAGCCTGACCTCCCGACAGTCCTACGAGCAGTACTTC. As protein: CASSLTSRQSYEQYF.

As DNA, the CDR3 is TGTGCCAGCCTAAAGAGAACAGACACTGAAGCTTTCTTT. It encodes CASLKRTDTEAFF. This rearrangement joins TRBV2 to TRBJ1-1, with D unresolved. Trimming pared 8 bases from V and 3 bases from J, leaving 13 bases between. This CDR3 is 13 amino acids long. Looked up from germline, CDR1 is SNHLY and CDR2 is FYNNEI.

The chain joins TRBV6-6 to TRBJ2-7, with D maybe TRBD1 (8 bases). This CDR3 spans 14 amino acids. From germline, CDR1 is MNHNY and CDR2 SVGAGI (reference sequence). With 2 bases removed from V and 6 bases from J, the gap between germline ends came to 14 bases. In DNA form, the CDR3 reads TGTGCCAGCAGTTACGCTAACAGGGGGGGCGAGCAGTACTTC. This sequence encodes CASSYANRGGEQYF.

The chain couples TRBV4-1 to TRBJ1-2; 11 positions agree with TRBD1. In germline, CDR1 is MGHRA, CDR2 YSYEKL. This CDR3 is built from 15 residues. J lost 3 bases, V lost 3 bases, and 3 bases had no gene match. The CDR3 nucleotides are TGCGCCAGCAGCCAGAGGACAGGGGGCGACTATGGCTACACCTTC. It specifies CASSQRTGGDYGYTF.

This clone was found a few times. The chain joins TRBV6-1 to TRBJ2-1; 8 bases line up with TRBD1. Germline CDR1 and CDR2: MNHNS and SASEGT. V lost 0 bases, J lost 2 bases, and 9 bases stayed unmatched. The CDR3 length is 18 residues. Here the CDR3 DNA reads TGTGCCAGCAGTGAAGCGGCGCCAGGGGGCACGGCCTACAATGAGCAGTTCTTC. This sequence encodes CASSEAAPGGTAYNEQFF.

This clone was seen only a few times. The genes are TRBV24-1 and TRBJ2-1, with TRBD2 matching over 11 bases. V gave up 3 bases and J gave up 4 bases; unmatched junction bases: 7. The germline CDR1 and CDR2 sequences are KGHDR and SFDVKD. The CDR3 spans 17 residues. CDR3 sequence: CATSDPTLAGGYNEQFF. CDR3 bases: TGTGCCACCAGTGATCCCACTCTAGCGGGGGGATACAATGAGCAGTTCTTC.

The chain couples TRBV28 to TRBJ2-7; weak D call: TRBD2 (5 bases). The germline V gene has CDR1 MDHEN and CDR2 SYDVKM. The CDR3 is made up of 15 amino acids. Deletions cut 5 bases from V and 1 base from J, with 15 bases between. CDR3 coding DNA: TGTGCCAGCAGTCCCATAGGGAGTGGGTCCTACGAGCAGTACTTC. Translation: CASSPIGSGSYEQYF. Complete variable domain (other parts from reference TRBV28 and TRBJ2-7): DVKVTQSSRYLVKRTGEKVFLECVQDMDHENMFWYRQDPGLGLRLIYFSYDVKMKEKGDIPEGYSVSREKKERFSLILESASTNQTSMYLCASSPIGSGSYEQYFGPGTRLTVT.

V and J are TRBV2 and TRBJ1-6; D not resolved. V was pared by 2 bases and J by 0 bases, with 5 bases between. Germline CDR1 reads SNHLY; CDR2 reads FYNNEI. CDR3 length: 15 amino acids. The CDR3 region has the DNA TGTGCCAGCAGTGAACTCAGCTCCTATAATTCACCCCTCCACTTT. It codes for CASSELSSYNSPLHF. Full variable domain (outside the CDR3, taken from reference TRBV2 and TRBJ1-6): EPEVTQTPSHQVTQMGQEVILRCVPISNHLYFYWYRQILGQKVEFLVSFYNNEISEKSEIFDDQFSVERPDGSNFTLKIRSTKLEDSAMYFCASSELSSYNSPLHFGNGTRLTVT.

J is TRBJ2-5 and V is TRBV7-2, with 7 positions matching TRBD2. The CDR3 consists of 14 residues. CDR1 and CDR2 (germline): SGHTA, FQGNSA. V trimming: 5 bases; J trimming: 1 base; junction bases outside the gene matches: 4. CDR3 bases: TGTGCCAGCAGCGTTAGCGGGTTCCAAGAGACCCAGTACTTC. It specifies CASSVSGFQETQYF.

The rearrangement links TRBV10-1 to TRBJ2-7; no clear D. The CDR3 has 13 residues. Germline CDR1 is WNHNN and CDR2 is SYGVQD (reference sequence). The V gene lost 0 bases and the J gene lost 1 base, with 4 bases spanning the gap. CDR3 loop: CASSESQSYEQYF. The CDR3 coding sequence is TGCGCCAGCAGTGAGTCCCAATCCTACGAGCAGTACTTC.